This TCR beta chain originates from a study of radiation and T cells in renal cell carcinoma. Study results and caveats: Without pretreatment biopsies, baseline tumor clonotype presence was undetermined.

With respect to this clone: Antigen: not known.

TCRdb's copy holds only in-frame clones and misses some; the assay was immunoSEQ multiplex PCR. Of 70,000 to 100,000 clones in the sample, roughly four fifths are singletons; the top ten hold roughly 6.1%. Time point here: baseline pretreatment blood. Treatment: 15 Gy SBRT to primary tumor, nephrectomy 4 weeks later. Blood was sampled at baseline, 2 weeks and 4 weeks after SBRT. V lost 6 bases, J lost 6 bases, and 23 bases lay in between. The germline V gene has CDR1 SNHLY and CDR2 FYNNEI. The CDR3 length is 16 residues. The chain links TRBV2 to TRBJ1-2, with a possible D match to TRBD1 (5 bases). This TCR was recovered from a man aged 55 to 70 with renal cell carcinoma. The source material was blood, sampled from a patient whose treatment included radiotherapy and nephrectomy. This CDR3 reads CASSPDTSRWMNGYTF. The CDR3 DNA sequence: TGTGCCAGCAGCCCGGACACCTCGAGATGGATGAATGGCTACACCTTC.